These 29 T cell receptor beta chains were sequenced from one sample in a study of post-analysis software for immune sequencing data. Unique molecular identifiers were present in the TCR beta cDNA libraries. TCRdb ran MiXCR on the PCR reads and lists one entry per CDR3 protein. The data hold some 450,000 distinct CDR3 sequences, with around 40% observed a single time. No cognate antigen is known for these TCRs. Study-wide results and limits: Several TRBV segments (TRBV5-6, TRBV5-1 and TRBV20-1 among them) occurred more frequently in patients than in controls.

Sequencing was carried out using blood. The receptors were gathered from a girl between 5 and 17 years old with multiple sclerosis.

The chain combines TRBV20-1 with TRBJ2-2, with D perhaps TRBD2 (6 bases). V dropped 3 bases and J dropped 3 bases, with 17 bases sitting between them. CDR1 is DFQATT and CDR2 is SNEGSKA in the germline V gene (reference sequence). The CDR3 totals 16 residues. Written as DNA, the CDR3 is TGCAGTGCTAGTGCCGCCAGACTAGGTTACACCGGGGAGCTGTTTTTT. Protein product: CSASAARLGYTGELFF.

On this clonotype: A read error may be the cause here, since a much bigger clone is one base away. The V gene is TRBV20-1, the J gene TRBJ2-3; D is unclear. Trimming shortened V by 4 bases and J by 2 bases, and 16 bases separated the two germline ends. CDR3 length equals 15 residues. Germline values: CDR1 DFQATT, CDR2 SNEGSKA (reference sequence). CDR3 sequence reads: CSATTTLAHTDTQYF. The CDR3 region has the DNA TGCAGTGCTACCACAACCCTGGCTCACACAGATACGCAGTATTTT.

This clonotype was seen a handful of times. The chain carries TRBV11-2 and TRBJ2-4, with 8 bases fitting TRBD1. The end of the DNA is better explained by TRBJ2-7, so the J call may be wrong. The CDR3 consists of 13 residues. The germline V gene has CDR1 SGHAT and CDR2 FQNNGV. The CDR3 protein is CASSIGQGHEQYF. CDR3 DNA sequence: TGTGCCAGCAGCATAGGACAGGGTCACGAGCAGTACTTC.

This clonotype was detected only a few times. J is TRBJ2-7 and V is TRBV5-1; 10 bases are a match to TRBD2. The CDR3 extends over 14 amino acids. J was trimmed by 5 bases and V by 1 base; bases with no gene match: 3. In germline, CDR1 is SGHRS, CDR2 YFSETQ. CDR3: CASSLPGLAHEQYF. The CDR3 region has the DNA TGCGCCAGCAGCTTGCCGGGACTAGCGCACGAGCAGTACTTC.

The rearrangement links TRBV5-1 to TRBJ1-5; 7 positions match TRBD1. CDR3 length equals 15 residues. V was pared by 0 bases and J by 3 bases, with 3 bases of the junction left unmatched. CDR1 SGHRS and CDR2 YFSETQ come from the germline V gene. The CDR3 region has the DNA TGCGCCAGCAGCTTGGGGGACAGCTTCAATCAGCCCCAGCATTTT. It translates to CASSLGDSFNQPQHF. Full variable domain (remainder filled in from reference TRBV5-1 and TRBJ1-5): KAGVTQTPRYLIKTRGQQVTLSCSPISGHRSVSWYQQTPGQGLQFLFEYFSETQRNKGNFPGRFSGRQFSNSRSEMNVSTLELGDSALYLCASSLGDSFNQPQHFGDGTRLSIL.

The genes are TRBV7-2 and TRBJ2-5; D is undetermined. The end of the DNA aligns better with TRBJ2-7, so the J call may be wrong. The CDR3 covers 14 residues. Per the germline V gene, CDR1 is SGHTA and CDR2 is FQGNSA. The CDR3 nucleotides read TGTGCCAGCAGCCTGTGGGTCGCCCTCTACGAGCAGTACTTC. Its protein product is CASSLWVALYEQYF.

The V gene is TRBV16, the J gene TRBJ1-1; no firm D call. The V gene lost 2 bases and the J gene lost 4 bases, with 11 bases spanning the gap. There are 14 residues in the CDR3. Per germline, CDR1 KGHSY and CDR2 FQNENV. CDR3 DNA sequence: TGTGCCAGCAGCCAAGGTCCGGGGTCCACTGAAGCTTTCTTT. This gives the protein CASSQGPGSTEAFF.

The chain employs TRBV29-1 and TRBJ2-5; D gene ambiguous. The CDR3 spans 11 residues. Germline V gives CDR1 SQVTM, CDR2 ANQGSEA. Trimming took off 7 bases at V and 2 bases at J, with 8 bases between the two ends. CDR3 sequence reads: CSAGVQETQYF. The CDR3, as DNA: TGCAGCGCTGGGGTTCAAGAGACCCAGTACTTC.

Points on this clonotype: One junction end disagrees with the germline gene, perhaps due to a read error. The chain employs TRBV7-2 and TRBJ2-7; D might be TRBD2 (6 bases). The CDR3 is 14 residues long. Germline assignment: CDR1 SGHTA and CDR2 FQGNSA. In DNA form, the CDR3 reads TGTGCCAGCAGCTTAGGACTAGAGTTTTCCGAGCAGGACTTC. Translation: CASSLGLEFSEQDF.

A note on this clonotype: Compared with germline, one end of the junction differs, possibly owing to a read error. The chain couples TRBV20-1 to TRBJ2-7; weak D call: TRBD2 (5 bases). Judging by the DNA end, TRBJ2-5 fits better; the J call may be wrong. The germline V gene encodes CDR1 DFQATT and CDR2 SNEGSKA (reference sequence). The length of the CDR3 is 13 residues. CDR3 amino acids: CSTRLSGKETQYF. Written as DNA, the CDR3 is TGCAGTACTAGGCTCAGCGGAAAAGAGACCCAGTACTTC.

The CDR3 region has the DNA TGTGCCAGCAGGAGAGGAGGGCCTGTTCAGCGCAATGAGCAGTTCTTC. Translated: CASRRGGPVQRNEQFF. This chain uses TRBV6-2 or TRBV6-3 with TRBJ2-1; TRBD2 is a possible D gene (6 bases). Germline lookup yields CDR1 MNHEY and CDR2 SVGEGT. V was cut by 6 bases and J by 6 bases, with 21 bases left in between. CDR3 size: 16 residues.

This clonotype was seen more than once but under ten times. The chain joins TRBV6-1 to TRBJ2-4; D is unresolved. The tail of the sequence fits TRBJ2-7 better, so the J call may be wrong. Germline V gene sequence: CDR1 MNHNS, CDR2 SASEGT. The CDR3 sequence is 13 residues long. The CDR3 DNA reads TGTGCCAGCAGCGCCTCCCCCTACTACGAGCAGTACTTC. Translated, it gives CASSASPYYEQYF.

This rearrangement joins TRBV6-4 to TRBJ2-1, with D possibly matching TRBD1 (8 bases). V was trimmed by 5 bases and J by 4 bases, leaving 12 bases between them. Germline assignment: CDR1 MRHNA and CDR2 SNTAGT. This CDR3 has 14 amino acids. CDR3 bases: TGTGCCAGCAGTACAGGGGGGGAGTACAATGAGCAGTTCTTC. As protein: CASSTGGEYNEQFF.

The chain carries TRBV5-6 and TRBJ2-1; tentative D call: TRBD2 (6 bases). CDR1 is SGHDT, CDR2 YYEEEE, per germline. V was trimmed by 1 base and J by 3 bases, leaving 14 bases between them. The CDR3 is made up of 16 amino acids. The CDR3 nucleotides are TGTGCCAGCAGCTTGAGGGAGGACCAAGACTACAATGAGCAGTTCTTC. It encodes CASSLREDQDYNEQFF.

The sample holds a few counts of this clonotype. V and J are TRBV29-1 and TRBJ1-2; 7 bases agree with TRBD1. The J segment lost 8 bases and the V segment lost 6 bases, leaving 12 bases of the junction unmatched. Germline CDR1 and CDR2: SQVTM and ANQGSEA. The CDR3 has 13 amino acids. CDR3 sequence reads: CSVGTDRVGGYTF. The CDR3 nucleotides read TGCAGCGTCGGTACCGACAGGGTAGGAGGCTACACCTTC.

The chain combines TRBV3-1 with TRBJ2-1, with 13 bases identical to TRBD2. The CDR3 totals 16 residues. V lost 7 bases and J lost 7; bases outside the gene matches: 10. CDR1 LGHDT and CDR2 YNNKEL come from the germline V gene (reference sequence). CDR3 DNA: TGTGCCAGCACCTTTTTGGGACTAGCGGGATATAATGAGCAGTTCTTC. Translated, it gives CASTFLGLAGYNEQFF.

The genes are TRBV18 and TRBJ2-7, with a tentative D call TRBD2 (6 bases). The CDR3 runs to 16 residues. Between the trimmed V and J ends, which lost 0 bases and 0 bases, there was a span of 12 bases. Germline V lookup: CDR1 KGHSH, CDR2 LQKENI. CDR3 nucleotides: TGTGCCAGCTCACCACCCAACCGGGGAGGCTCCTACGAGCAGTACTTC. This codes for CASSPPNRGGSYEQYF. Combining the CDR3 with reference TRBV18 and TRBJ2-7 gives the whole variable domain NAGVMQNPRHLVRRRGQEARLRCSPMKGHSHVYWYRQLPEEGLKFMVYLQKENIIDESGMPKERFSAEFPKEGPSILRIQQVVRGDSAAYFCASSPPNRGGSYEQYFGPGTRLTVT.

The J gene is TRBJ2-4, the V gene TRBV7-9; D not resolved. Gene TRBJ2-7 matches the end of the DNA better, so the J call may be wrong. In germline, CDR1 is SEHNR, CDR2 FQNEAQ (reference sequence). The CDR3 has 14 amino acids. The CDR3 region is CASSFGTVAHEQYF. In DNA, the CDR3 is TGTGCCAGCAGCTTTGGTACAGTAGCCCACGAGCAGTACTTC.

This chain uses TRBV6-5 with TRBJ2-5; the match to TRBD2 covers 12 bases. Germline V CDR1 and CDR2: MNHEY, SVGAGI. The J segment lost 1 base and the V segment lost 3 bases, leaving 6 bases of the junction unmatched. This CDR3 is 17 amino acids long. The DNA of the CDR3 is TGTGCCAGCAGTTATCTAGGACTAGCGGGGACCCAAGAGACCCAGTACTTC. Its translation: CASSYLGLAGTQETQYF.

The gene calls are TRBV20-1 and TRBJ2-4, with a possible D match to TRBD1 (5 bases). Trimming shortened V by 2 bases and J by 0 bases, and 8 bases separated the two germline ends. In germline, CDR1 is DFQATT, CDR2 SNEGSKA (reference sequence). The CDR3 extends over 14 amino acids. The CDR3 nucleotides read TGCAGTGCTAGACAGGGTCAAGCCAAAAACATTCAGTACTTC. Protein sequence: CSARQGQAKNIQYF.

The CDR3 region is CASSLPQGTDTQYF. The CDR3 DNA is TGTGCCAGCAGCCTTCCACAGGGCACAGATACGCAGTATTTT. This chain joins TRBV6-6 and TRBJ2-3; the D gene is possibly TRBD1 (5 bases). This CDR3 has 14 residues. The V end lost 6 bases, the J end lost 1 base, and 11 bases lay between the germline ends. Germline V lookup: CDR1 MNHNY, CDR2 SVGAGI (reference sequence).

The genes are TRBV15 and TRBJ1-5; D may be TRBD1 (6 bases). The CDR3 has 13 residues. Germline V gene data show CDR1 as LNHNV and CDR2 as YYDKDF (reference sequence). Trimming removed 7 bases from V and 11 bases from J, with 18 bases in between. Here the CDR3 DNA reads TGTGCCACCACCTCGGACAGCTACAGTGCCCAGCATTTT. Protein: CATTSDSYSAQHF.

This clonotype was recorded only once. The V call is TRBV7-6, the J call TRBJ1-5; 8 bases fit TRBD1. This CDR3 region has 13 residues. CDR1 is SGHVS and CDR2 is FNYEAQ in the germline V gene. J lost 9 bases, V lost 5 bases, and 6 bases had no gene match. CDR3 amino acids: CASSRQGSWPQHF. The CDR3 nucleotides read TGTGCCAGCAGCAGACAGGGGTCTTGGCCCCAGCATTTT.

This sequence joins TRBV11-2 and TRBJ2-3; TRBD2 is a possible D gene (5 bases). Germline V CDR1 and CDR2: SGHAT, FQNNGV. CDR3 length: 14 residues. The germline V and J ends were trimmed by 0 bases and 5 bases, with 9 bases remaining between them. CDR3 residues: CASSLDRGGDTQYF. The CDR3 bases are TGTGCCAGCAGCTTAGATCGAGGAGGAGATACGCAGTATTTT.

This clonotype was seen a handful of times. This chain links TRBV20-1 with TRBJ2-1; 9 bases are shared with TRBD2. Per the germline V gene, CDR1 is DFQATT and CDR2 is SNEGSKA (reference sequence). CDR3 size: 12 residues. V lost 5 bases to trimming and J lost 8 bases; unmatched junction nucleotides: 4. The CDR3 bases are TGCAGTGCTGATAGCGGGAGTGATGAGCAGTTCTTC. It translates to CSADSGSDEQFF.

This clonotype came up a few times. The chain couples TRBV14 to TRBJ2-1; 8 nucleotides match TRBD2. The junction had 8 bases not matched to a gene; V was cut back by 4 bases and J by 6 bases. The CDR3 has 15 amino acids. CDR1 and CDR2 from the germline V gene are SGHDN and FVKESK. Written as DNA, the CDR3 is TGTGCCAGCAGCCGCCTCGGGAGGGCGGGCAATGAGCAGTTCTTC. Translation: CASSRLGRAGNEQFF.

V is TRBV7-2 and J is TRBJ1-2; a weak D match, TRBD1 (5 bases). CDR1 and CDR2 from the germline V gene are SGHTA and FQGNSA. This CDR3 is built from 13 residues. V was trimmed by 5 bases and J by 8 bases, leaving 15 bases between them. The CDR3 DNA sequence: TGTGCCAGCAGCCCAGGGCGGACGACCGGCTACACCTTC. Amino acid sequence: CASSPGRTTGYTF.

This clonotype was counted a few times. The gene calls are TRBV5-1 and TRBJ2-1, with 9 positions matching TRBD2. CDR1 is SGHRS, CDR2 YFSETQ, per germline. The length of the CDR3 is 15 residues. V was clipped by 1 base and J by 6 bases; unmatched bases: 5. CDR3 DNA sequence: TGCGCCAGCAGCTTGAGTAATAGCGGGGGCAATGAGCAGTTCTTC. Its translation: CASSLSNSGGNEQFF.

This clonotype was picked up a small number of times. The CDR3 DNA reads TGCGCCAGCAGCCAAGTGGGGGAAGAGACCCAGTACTTC. As protein: CASSQVGEETQYF. The genes are TRBV4-1 and TRBJ2-5; perhaps D is TRBD1 or TRBD2 (5 bases each). Germline CDR1 is MGHRA and CDR2 is YSYEKL. With 1 base removed from V and 3 bases from J, the gap between germline ends came to 6 bases. The CDR3 is 13 residues long.